This entry describes one T cell receptor beta chain. For TCRbeta, the library was prepared with unique molecular identifiers. TCRdb re-analysed the PCR reads in MiXCR, keeping a single row per CDR3 protein. The sample consists of a few hundred thousand distinct CDR3 sequences, about a tenth of them appearing once. Trimming removed 8 bases at V and 6 bases at J, with 20 bases between. CDR1 and CDR2 (germline): SEHNR, FQNEAQ (reference sequence). The length of the CDR3 is 14 residues. The data belong to a study of T-cell reconstitution after alpha-beta-depleted transplantation in children. Sequencing used PBMCs from the stem cell graft donor, obtained from the stem cell graft. This chain joins TRBV7-9 and TRBJ2-7; D is perhaps TRBD1 (5 bases). The TCR comes from a human donor who donated a stem cell graft to a child with acute lymphoblastic leukemia. The CDR3 protein is CASALDSLSGEQYF. The CDR3 bases are TGTGCCAGCGCTCTTGACAGCCTATCGGGCGAGCAGTACTTC.